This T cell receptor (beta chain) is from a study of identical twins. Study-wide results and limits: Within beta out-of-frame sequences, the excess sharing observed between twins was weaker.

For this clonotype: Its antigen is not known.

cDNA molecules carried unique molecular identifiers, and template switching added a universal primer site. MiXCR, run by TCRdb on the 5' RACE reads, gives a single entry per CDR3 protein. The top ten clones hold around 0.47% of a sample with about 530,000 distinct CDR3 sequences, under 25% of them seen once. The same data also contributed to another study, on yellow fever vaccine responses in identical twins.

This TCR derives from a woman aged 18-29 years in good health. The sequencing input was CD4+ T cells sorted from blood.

CDR3 in amino acids: CASSLELAKETQYF. CDR3 in DNA: TGTGCCAGCAGCTTAGAACTAGCGAAAGAGACCCAGTACTTC. The chain uses TRBV7-9 and TRBJ2-5, with 7 bases lining up with TRBD2. V dropped 1 base and J dropped 3; count of bases not matched to a gene: 2. CDR3 length: 14 amino acids. Germline V lookup: CDR1 SEHNR, CDR2 FQNEAQ (reference sequence).